These T cell receptor beta chains were read from a single sample in a study of cytomegalovirus exposure and HLA in healthy donors. Assay: immunoSEQ multiplex PCR; the TCRdb copy retains only in-frame clones and omits some. Found here are more than 95,000 clones, roughly 74% of them singletons; the top ten hold 2.5% to 3%. Sequencing input: PBMCs. The receptors derive from a female donor in good health and CMV-seropositive. Both conserved end residues are part of each CDR3. Fields, in order: D gene, J gene, clone size, V gene, CDR3 protein, CDR3 DNA. A D gene is named only where the DNA matches it firmly. Size is stated for part of the rows, as once, few or many counts, or as a class when the clone is expanded.

D: NA; J: TRBJ1-2; size: NA; V: TRBV4-3; CDR3: CASSQQIQTGFNYGYTF; DNA: TGCGCCAGCAGCCAGCAAATTCAGACGGGTTTTAACTATGGCTACACCTTC
D: TRBD1; J: TRBJ1-4; size: few; V: TRBV19; CDR3: CASTDRGRNEKLFF; DNA: TGTGCCAGTACCGACAGGGGCCGAAATGAAAAACTGTTTTTT
D: TRBD1; J: TRBJ1-4; size: NA; V: TRBV5-1; CDR3: CASSSDRGLDEKLFF; DNA: TGCGCCAGCAGCTCAGACAGGGGGCTAGATGAAAAACTGTTTTTT
D: NA; J: TRBJ2-3; size: NA; V: TRBV9; CDR3: CASSVGPPTDTQYF; DNA: TGTGCCAGCAGCGTGGGCCCGCCCACAGATACGCAGTATTTT
D: TRBD2; J: TRBJ2-7; size: NA; V: TRBV25-1; CDR3: CASSPTFERELTYEQYF; DNA: TGTGCCAGCAGTCCTACGTTTGAGCGGGAGCTCACCTACGAGCAGTACTTC
D: NA; J: TRBJ2-7; size: once; V: TRBV10-3; CDR3: CAISYRDSDYEQYF; DNA: TGTGCCATCAGTTACCGGGACTCAGACTACGAGCAGTACTTC
D: TRBD2; J: TRBJ2-7; size: few; V: TRBV7-2; CDR3: CASSLALGLAGRSYEQYF; DNA: TGTGCCAGCAGCTTAGCTTTAGGTCTAGCGGGGCGATCCTACGAGCAGTACTTC
D: TRBD1; J: TRBJ2-7; size: NA; V: TRBV6-4; CDR3: CASSDSGTGHEQYF; DNA: TGTGCCAGCAGTGACTCGGGGACAGGGCACGAGCAGTACTTC
D: NA; J: TRBJ1-6; size: few; V: TRBV9; CDR3: CASSVYPGGYNSPLHF; DNA: TGTGCCAGCAGCGTATATCCGGGGGGGTATAATTCACCCCTCCACTTT
D: TRBD1; J: TRBJ2-5; size: few; V: TRBV28; CDR3: CASSFRRTGQETQYF; DNA: TGTGCCAGCAGTTTCCGGCGGACAGGGCAAGAGACCCAGTACTTC
D: TRBD1; J: TRBJ1-2; size: NA; V: TRBV28; CDR3: CASSLNLDREKTF; DNA: TGTGCCAGCAGTTTAAACCTGGACAGGGAAAAAACCTTC
D: NA; J: TRBJ1-2; size: NA; V: TRBV2; CDR3: CASSVMEYGYTF; DNA: TGTGCCAGCAGTGTAATGGAGTATGGCTACACCTTC